Given below is one TCR beta chain in context. Its antigen is unknown. This sample was included in a study of a mutant IDH1 vaccine in newly diagnosed glioma. As for the study in general: Vaccination was launched 4-6 weeks after radiotherapy alone, or with temozolomide cycles. Treated individuals were 62.5% male and approximately 38% female, averaging about 40 years of age. The therapy given earlier, which was standard therapy, consisted of radiotherapy, temozolomide, or both, and most of the patients received both.

Method: immunoSEQ multiplex PCR; TCRdb's copy keeps in-frame clones and lacks some. The sample has roughly 76,000 clones; roughly 85% are singletons. Overall study results and limits: Seemingly, top peripheral T cell clonotype changes bore no relation to pseudoprogression.

V was pared by 5 bases and J by 1 base, with 14 bases between. The CDR3 is 15 amino acids. The germline gives CDR1 KGHSH, CDR2 LQKENI. Sample time point: week 23, last vaccination. Doses consisted of 300 ug of mutant IDH1 20-mer peptide each, paired with topical imiquimod. This TCR derives from a man younger than 45 with glioma. Some clones in this sample may be carry-over from other donors' samples. V usage is TRBV18 and J usage is TRBJ1-1, with D unresolved. The sequences come from PBMCs, collected from a glioma patient whose treatment included an IDH1 peptide vaccine. The CDR3 region has the DNA TGTGCCAGCTCAACCTCCGGGCCAGCGAACACTGAAGCTTTCTTT. Protein sequence: CASSTSGPANTEAFF.